This entry concerns a single TCR beta chain. The protocol was immunoSEQ multiplex PCR, while the TCRdb copy is restricted to in-frame clones and leaves out a portion. The sample lists nearly 80,000 clones; more than 85% were seen once. CDR3 length: 15 amino acids. Unmatched junction bases numbered 5, after V lost 3 bases and J lost 2 bases. Germline values: CDR1 SGHVS, CDR2 FQNEAQ. This specimen comes from a study of OX40 agonist ivuxolimab in advanced cancers. The chain uses TRBV7-8 and TRBJ2-7; TRBD2 agrees at 9 bases. The specimen comprised CD4+ or CD8+ T cells sorted from blood, sampled in a trial of the OX40 agonist ivuxolimab. This TCR came from an adult with an advanced solid tumor such as melanoma, head and neck, liver or kidney cancer. The CDR3 spells CASSFGTSNTYEQYF. The CDR3 DNA reads as TGTGCCAGCAGCTTTGGGACTAGCAATACCTACGAGCAGTACTTC.